These T cell receptor beta chains were read from a single sample in a study of somatic mutations in cytotoxic T cells in rheumatoid arthritis. The method was immunoSEQ multiplex PCR; TCRdb's version includes in-frame clones alone and lacks a portion of them. Counted here are 15,000 to 20,000 clones, approximately 75% occurring once; the ten biggest clones make up approximately 12%. The source material was CD8+ T cells sorted from blood. These receptors came from an adult with rheumatoid arthritis. Both conserved end residues are part of each CDR3. The D gene is left open where the match is weak. Some rows have no size entry. The others give once, few or many, or a class for an expanded clone.

cdr3_aa: CASSLSPESGGRTDTQYF
cdr3_nt: TGTGCCAGCAGTTTATCACCTGAGAGCGGGGGGCGCACAGATACGCAGTATTTT
clone_size: NA
j_call: TRBJ2-3
v_call: TRBV27
d_call: TRBD2

cdr3_aa: CASSLPGTGFAYEQYF
cdr3_nt: TGTGCCAGCAGCTTGCCCGGGACAGGGTTCGCCTACGAGCAGTACTTC
clone_size: NA
j_call: TRBJ2-7
v_call: TRBV7-9
d_call: TRBD1

cdr3_aa: CASSYRGGEGYTF
cdr3_nt: TGTGCCAGCAGTTACCGCGGGGGCGAGGGCTACACCTTC
clone_size: NA
j_call: TRBJ1-2
v_call: TRBV10-3
d_call: NA

cdr3_aa: CASTEVPGYNEQFF
cdr3_nt: TGTGCCAGCACCGAGGTACCGGGCTACAATGAGCAGTTCTTC
clone_size: NA
j_call: TRBJ2-1
v_call: TRBV5-8
d_call: NA

cdr3_aa: CASSFGAESNEKLFF
cdr3_nt: TGTGCCAGCAGCTTTGGAGCGGAAAGTAATGAAAAACTGTTTTTT
clone_size: NA
j_call: TRBJ1-4
v_call: TRBV11-2
d_call: NA

cdr3_aa: CASSQNLRTSGGQFF
cdr3_nt: TGCGCCAGCAGCCAAAACTTACGGACTAGCGGGGGTCAGTTCTTC
clone_size: NA
j_call: TRBJ2-1
v_call: TRBV4-1
d_call: TRBD2

cdr3_aa: CASSYNIEAYYNEQFF
cdr3_nt: TGTGCCAGCAGTTACAATATAGAGGCTTACTACAATGAGCAGTTCTTC
clone_size: NA
j_call: TRBJ2-1
v_call: TRBV6-6
d_call: NA

cdr3_aa: CASSPRTSPVRETQYF
cdr3_nt: TGTGCCAGCAGCCCCCGGACCAGTCCGGTTCGAGAGACCCAGTACTTC
clone_size: NA
j_call: TRBJ2-5
v_call: TRBV13
d_call: NA

cdr3_aa: CASSPGMRVGGYEQYF
cdr3_nt: TGTGCCAGCAGCCCAGGGATGAGGGTAGGCGGTTACGAGCAGTACTTC
clone_size: NA
j_call: TRBJ2-7
v_call: TRBV7-2
d_call: NA

cdr3_aa: CASSLTSGRKETQYF
cdr3_nt: TGTGCCAGCAGCTTGACTAGCGGGCGGAAAGAGACCCAGTACTTC
clone_size: few
j_call: TRBJ2-5
v_call: TRBV11-2
d_call: TRBD2

cdr3_aa: CASSIRDNYGYTF
cdr3_nt: TGTGCCAGCAGTATCCGGGACAACTATGGCTACACCTTC
clone_size: NA
j_call: TRBJ1-2
v_call: TRBV27
d_call: NA

cdr3_aa: CASARDFSGNTIYF
cdr3_nt: TGCGCCAGCGCCCGGGACTTCTCTGGAAACACCATATATTTT
clone_size: few
j_call: TRBJ1-3
v_call: TRBV4-1
d_call: NA

cdr3_aa: CASSGASEAGGYTF
cdr3_nt: TGTGCCAGCTCCGGGGCGAGTGAGGCGGGGGGCTACACCTTC
clone_size: NA
j_call: TRBJ1-2
v_call: TRBV18
d_call: NA

cdr3_aa: CSVPGGQGVLTEAFF
cdr3_nt: TGCAGCGTCCCCGGGGGACAGGGTGTTTTGACTGAAGCTTTCTTT
clone_size: NA
j_call: TRBJ1-1
v_call: TRBV29-1
d_call: TRBD1

cdr3_aa: CASSLGLAGGLNTGELFF
cdr3_nt: TGTGCCAGCAGCTTGGGGTTAGCGGGGGGACTGAACACCGGGGAGCTGTTTTTT
clone_size: few
j_call: TRBJ2-2
v_call: TRBV5-5
d_call: TRBD2

cdr3_aa: CASRAVNQPQHF
cdr3_nt: TGTGCCAGCAGGGCAGTCAATCAGCCCCAGCATTTT
clone_size: NA
j_call: TRBJ1-5
v_call: TRBV6-6
d_call: NA

cdr3_aa: CASSTRRDSSTGELFF
cdr3_nt: TGTGCCAGCAGTACCCGCCGGGACAGCTCTACTGGGGAGCTGTTTTTT
clone_size: NA
j_call: TRBJ2-2
v_call: TRBV27
d_call: TRBD1

cdr3_aa: CASSPPYRGAGEQFF
cdr3_nt: TGTGCCAGCAGCCCGCCGTACCGGGGGGCAGGTGAGCAGTTCTTC
clone_size: NA
j_call: TRBJ2-1
v_call: TRBV13
d_call: NA

cdr3_aa: CASSLESVDTQYF
cdr3_nt: TGTGCCAGCAGCTTAGAATCCGTGGATACGCAGTATTTT
clone_size: NA
j_call: TRBJ2-3
v_call: TRBV7-9
d_call: NA

cdr3_aa: CASSDRDRGRNGYTF
cdr3_nt: TGTGCCAGCAGCGACCGGGACAGGGGGCGGAATGGCTACACCTTC
clone_size: NA
j_call: TRBJ1-2
v_call: TRBV13
d_call: TRBD1

cdr3_aa: CASSPPGRGGTGELFF
cdr3_nt: TGTGCCAGCAGCCCTCCTGGCAGGGGAGGCACCGGGGAGCTGTTTTTT
clone_size: NA
j_call: TRBJ2-2
v_call: TRBV5-6
d_call: NA

cdr3_aa: CASSVDSGNTEAFF
cdr3_nt: TGTGCCAGCAGCGTAGATTCAGGGAACACTGAAGCTTTCTTT
clone_size: NA
j_call: TRBJ1-1
v_call: TRBV9
d_call: NA

cdr3_aa: CASSDSSGQGTEAFF
cdr3_nt: TGCGCCAGCAGTGACTCCTCTGGGCAGGGGACTGAAGCTTTCTTT
clone_size: NA
j_call: TRBJ1-1
v_call: TRBV10-1
d_call: NA

cdr3_aa: CASSLYRGRQPQHF
cdr3_nt: TGTGCCAGCAGTTTATACAGGGGAAGGCAGCCCCAGCATTTT
clone_size: NA
j_call: TRBJ1-5
v_call: TRBV27
d_call: TRBD1

cdr3_aa: CASQTGNNQPQHF
cdr3_nt: TGTGCCAGCCAGACAGGAAACAATCAGCCCCAGCATTTT
clone_size: NA
j_call: TRBJ1-5
v_call: TRBV6-6
d_call: NA

cdr3_aa: CASSLFPLDRGRPYGYTF
cdr3_nt: TGTGCCAGCAGCCTATTTCCACTCGACAGGGGCAGACCCTATGGCTACACCTTC
clone_size: NA
j_call: TRBJ1-2
v_call: TRBV21-1
d_call: NA

cdr3_aa: CASSLGGDTDTQYF
cdr3_nt: TGTGCCAGCAGCTTAGGGGGGGACACAGATACGCAGTATTTT
clone_size: NA
j_call: TRBJ2-3
v_call: TRBV7-3
d_call: TRBD2

cdr3_aa: CATEGDTQYF
cdr3_nt: TGTGCCACCGAGGGAGATACGCAGTATTTT
clone_size: large
j_call: TRBJ2-3
v_call: TRBV19
d_call: NA

cdr3_aa: CASSLGDGYTF
cdr3_nt: TGTGCCAGCAGCTTGGGGGATGGCTACACCTTC
clone_size: NA
j_call: TRBJ1-2
v_call: TRBV7-9
d_call: NA

cdr3_aa: CASSQQRGSPSREQFF
cdr3_nt: TGCGCCAGCAGCCAACAGCGGGGGAGCCCGAGCAGAGAGCAGTTCTTC
clone_size: NA
j_call: TRBJ2-1
v_call: TRBV4-1
d_call: TRBD2

cdr3_aa: CASSTGQGADYTF
cdr3_nt: TGTGCCAGCAGCACGGGACAGGGGGCAGACTACACCTTC
clone_size: NA
j_call: TRBJ1-2
v_call: TRBV6-5
d_call: TRBD1

cdr3_aa: CASSFGGLTEAFF
cdr3_nt: TGCGCCAGCAGCTTTGGGGGGCTTACTGAAGCTTTCTTT
clone_size: few
j_call: TRBJ1-1
v_call: TRBV5-1
d_call: NA

cdr3_aa: CASSAEPAGHYGYTF
cdr3_nt: TGTGCCAGCAGCGCAGAGCCGGCAGGGCACTATGGCTACACCTTC
clone_size: NA
j_call: TRBJ1-2
v_call: TRBV7-9
d_call: NA

cdr3_aa: CASSLEVGRTEAFF
cdr3_nt: TGTGCCAGCAGCTTAGAGGTGGGGAGGACTGAAGCTTTCTTT
clone_size: few
j_call: TRBJ1-1
v_call: TRBV7-9
d_call: NA

cdr3_aa: CASSVATGSYEQYF
cdr3_nt: TGTGCCAGCAGCGTAGCGACAGGGTCCTACGAGCAGTACTTC
clone_size: NA
j_call: TRBJ2-7
v_call: TRBV9
d_call: TRBD1

cdr3_aa: CASSLPETGGNTGELFF
cdr3_nt: TGTGCCAGCAGCTTACCGGAGACGGGGGGGAACACCGGGGAGCTGTTTTTT
clone_size: NA
j_call: TRBJ2-2
v_call: TRBV11-3
d_call: TRBD2

cdr3_aa: CASSYSSSGFAFF
cdr3_nt: TGTGCCAGCAGTTATTCCTCGTCTGGGTTCGCTTTCTTT
clone_size: NA
j_call: TRBJ1-1
v_call: TRBV6-5
d_call: NA

cdr3_aa: CASGLGAGSSTDTQYF
cdr3_nt: TGCGCCAGTGGCCTTGGAGCGGGGAGTAGCACAGATACGCAGTATTTT
clone_size: NA
j_call: TRBJ2-3
v_call: TRBV5-1
d_call: TRBD2

cdr3_aa: CASSSSDGQGYGYTF
cdr3_nt: TGTGCCAGCAGTTCGTCCGATGGACAGGGCTATGGCTACACCTTC
clone_size: once
j_call: TRBJ1-2
v_call: TRBV27
d_call: TRBD1

cdr3_aa: CASSLSYGSSYNEQFF
cdr3_nt: TGTGCCAGCAGCTTGTCTTACGGGAGCTCCTACAATGAGCAGTTCTTC
clone_size: NA
j_call: TRBJ2-1
v_call: TRBV5-6
d_call: NA

cdr3_aa: CASSRLVDTDTQYF
cdr3_nt: TGTGCCAGCAGCCGTTTAGTGGACACAGATACGCAGTATTTT
clone_size: NA
j_call: TRBJ2-3
v_call: TRBV7-2
d_call: NA

cdr3_aa: CASKTVEKLFF
cdr3_nt: TGTGCCAGTAAAACAGTCGAAAAACTGTTTTTT
clone_size: NA
j_call: TRBJ1-4
v_call: TRBV19
d_call: NA